This T cell receptor (beta chain) emerged from a study of CD8+ T cells in alopecia areata (dated by TCRdb to the late 2010s). About the full investigation: Treated patients were enrolled in an open-label pilot trial of oral tofacitinib, 5 to 10 mg twice daily, for moderate-to-severe alopecia areata. Patients stayed on tofacitinib for 6 to 18 months and then had 6 months of follow-up off drug so that delayed response and recurrence could be assessed. Biopsies were taken from tofacitinib-treated patients at baseline and at 4 and 24 weeks of treatment, and a later scalp biopsy was taken in several of the tofacitinib-treated patients. Scalp clonality was compared across normal scalp (n=4), patchy alopecia areata scalp (n=8), and alopecia totalis/universalis scalp (n=8). Disease severity in treated patients was measured with the SALT score, which quantifies the percentage of affected scalp surface area. RNA came from the PAXgene miRNA kit for fixed scalp, the miRNeasy kit for PBMCs, and the RNeasy kit for mouse skin. immunoSEQ multiplex PCR using 35 Vbeta forward primers and 13 Jbeta reverse primers was used to amplify TCRbeta CDR3 regions. The study used high-throughput TCRbeta sequencing to examine T cell clonal expansion in alopecia areata, in both the C3H/HeJ mouse model and human patients. On the human side, TCRbeta sequencing was run on scalp tissue and on sorted CD4+ and CD8+ peripheral blood T cells from healthy controls and from alopecia areata patients with either patchy or totalis/universalis disease.

Worth noting for this clone: Its cognate antigen has yet to be identified. Per-base quality was not reported, and no clone a single base away is much larger than it.

The library was made by the immunoSEQ multiplex PCR assay. To provide template for TCR sequencing, every sample had RNA extracted and reverse transcribed into cDNA. First-strand cDNA was synthesized using SuperScript III with a 2:1 mix of oligo-dT and random hexamers. A synthetic immune receptor repertoire was used to gauge amplification bias, and whatever bias remained was removed computationally. In the source study's methods: Raw reads were preprocessed for error removal, and CDR3 was defined according to IMGT conventions as running from the conserved cysteine to phenylalanine. Clonality was computed by normalizing Shannon entropy by log2 of the number of productive unique TCRs and subtracting the result from 1. Whether each scalp clone was CD4 or CD8 was inferred by checking scalp TCRbeta sequences against the CD4 and CD8 repertoires from sorted blood. Drawn from immuneACCESS, this table holds only the in-frame rearrangements with V and J called that TCRdb kept. Clones are partly lost; checked studies trace under half to an unresolved V gene and leave the rest unexplained. V and J calls and clone size are those listed in that table; D and trimming were worked out from the DNA. Recorded for this sample are approximately 200,000 clones; around 56% of them occurred a single time. 3% to 3.5% of the sample lies in the top ten.

The time point label corresponds to: about 4 weeks on oral tofacitinib. The treatment or condition label for this specimen denotes: oral pan-JAK inhibitor, 5-10 mg twice daily. Lesional scalp punch biopsies and peripheral blood were obtained from alopecia areata patients. PBMCs were isolated by density centrifugation and stained for CD3, CD4 and CD8, after which CD4+ and CD8+ T cells were sorted on a FACSAria. The paper's findings and limits, for the study overall: Compared with mice, TCR sequences shared between patients were less clear, possibly partly because of HLA diversity across the patient population. Unlike mouse skin, which is dominated by gammadelta T cells, normal human skin has resident alphabeta T cells that are also sequenced, and this complicates analysis of the scalp TCR repertoire. Because the treated cohort was small and had only one nonresponder, larger studies are needed to examine links between baseline CD8+ expansion and response. During tofacitinib treatment, many expanded lesional clones stuck around in both scalp and blood, and this persistence may partly explain why relapse happens after treatment is stopped. Tofacitinib significantly decreased scalp clonality and the number of expanded CD8+ clones among the top 100 scalp clones. Higher clonality and more expanded CD8+ clones were observed in lesional scalp than in normal scalp, particularly in alopecia totalis/universalis, a finding suggestive of antigenic drive.

CDR1 and CDR2 are read off the germline V gene as MNHEY and SVGAGI. Between the V and J ends, shortened by 6 bases and 7 bases respectively, the junction contains 12 bases. Reading from cysteine to phenylalanine, the CDR3 counts 12 amino acids. The retained sequence is limited to the CDR3, 36 bases, with the frame set at the first base. The sample consisted of CD4+ T cells sorted from blood, taken at week 4, from a patient treated with tofacitinib. The receptor chain draws on TRBV6-5 and TRBJ1-1; no D segment can be confidently identified. This receptor was obtained from a human donor with alopecia areata. The DNA reads as follows: TGTGCCAGCAGCCACCGGGAGGGTGAAGCTTTCTTT. This is translated as CASSHREGEAFF.